These 31 T cell receptor beta chains were all obtained from the same sample, sequenced in a study of PD-1 blockade in classical Hodgkin lymphoma. Exposure to brentuximab vedotin varied, and each patient had relapsed following autologous stem cell transplantation. TCRdb's copy holds only in-frame clones and misses some; the assay was immunoSEQ multiplex PCR. Counted here are roughly 97,000 clones, over 80% occurring once; the ten biggest clones make up more than 9%. The specimen was peripheral blood mononuclear cells (PBMCs), collected at baseline. The receptors derive from a human donor with classical Hodgkin lymphoma.

The V gene is TRBV5-5, the J gene TRBJ1-2; maybe TRBD1 (5 bases). The V and J ends lost 2 bases and 6 bases respectively, with 8 bases between them. This CDR3 contains 12 residues. Germline assignment: CDR1 SGHKS and CDR2 YYEKEE (reference sequence). CDR3 nucleotides: TGTGCCAGCAGCTTAGGACAAAATGGCTACACCTTC. Its translation is CASSLGQNGYTF.

The chain employs TRBV10-3 and TRBJ1-1; tentatively, D is TRBD1 (6 bases). V lost 2 bases, J lost 6 bases, and 10 bases lay in between. The CDR3 has 13 amino acids. Per the germline V gene, CDR1 is ENHRY and CDR2 is SYGVKD. CDR3: CAISELDSAEAFF. The CDR3 DNA reads TGTGCCATCAGTGAGCTGGACAGCGCTGAAGCTTTCTTT.

The J gene is TRBJ1-5, the V gene TRBV30; the D is unclear. The CDR3 contains 16 residues. The germline V gene has CDR1 GTSNPN and CDR2 SVGIG (reference sequence). V was trimmed by 0 bases and J by 6 bases, leaving 18 bases between them. The CDR3 sequence is CAWSVFRGGGPQPQHF. The CDR3 bases are TGTGCCTGGAGTGTATTCCGGGGTGGAGGACCTCAGCCCCAGCATTTT.

This rearrangement joins TRBV9 to TRBJ2-6; D is uncertain. This CDR3 is 17 amino acids long. V was clipped by 1 base and J by 1 base, with 12 bases between them. The germline V gene has CDR1 SGDLS and CDR2 YYNGEE. The CDR3 here is CASSVYGISSGANVLTF. DNA for the CDR3: TGTGCCAGCAGCGTATACGGCATTTCGTCTGGGGCCAACGTCCTGACTTTC.

The chain uses TRBV10-3 and TRBJ2-2; the match to TRBD1 covers 7 bases. Trimming cost V 3 bases and J 2 bases; bases outside gene matches: 3. The CDR3 runs 15 residues. The V gene's germline CDR1 is ENHRY and CDR2 SYGVKD. CDR3 coding DNA: TGTGCCATCAGTGATGGGACAGCAAACACCGGGGAGCTGTTTTTT. This sequence encodes CAISDGTANTGELFF.

The chain is built from TRBV10-3 and TRBJ2-1; D might be TRBD2 (6 bases). Germline CDR1 is ENHRY and CDR2 is SYGVKD. V was cut by 6 bases and J by 5 bases, with 17 bases left in between. This CDR3 has 15 residues. The CDR3 sequence is CAISHDRDFHNEQFF. The CDR3 DNA follows: TGTGCCATCAGCCACGACCGGGACTTCCACAATGAGCAGTTCTTC.

The V call is TRBV27, the J call TRBJ2-2; 11 nucleotides match TRBD2. Germline values: CDR1 MNHEY, CDR2 SMNVEV (reference sequence). J gave up 0 bases and V 2 bases, and 2 bases lay outside the gene matches. The CDR3 consists of 17 residues. The CDR3 coding sequence is TGTGCCAGCAGTTTAGATAGCGGGAGGGCGAACACCGGGGAGCTGTTTTTT. Protein product: CASSLDSGRANTGELFF.

The rearrangement links TRBV29-1 to TRBJ1-5; 9 bases match TRBD1. The germline gives CDR1 SQVTM, CDR2 ANQGSEA. V was pared by 4 bases and J by 2 bases, with 0 bases of the junction left unmatched. The length of the CDR3 is 13 residues. CDR3 DNA: TGCAGCGTTGGACAGGGGGGCAATCAGCCCCAGCATTTT. As protein: CSVGQGGNQPQHF.

This clone turned up a few times. The genes are TRBV2 and TRBJ2-2, with D maybe TRBD1 (5 bases). CDR3 size: 13 residues. Per germline, CDR1 SNHLY and CDR2 FYNNEI. V dropped 8 bases and J dropped 2 bases, with 9 bases sitting between them. CDR3 region: CASAGINTGELFF. CDR3 bases: TGTGCCAGCGCAGGGATAAACACCGGGGAGCTGTTTTTT. The whole variable domain, filled in from reference TRBV2 and TRBJ2-2, reads EPEVTQTPSHQVTQMGQEVILRCVPISNHLYFYWYRQILGQKVEFLVSFYNNEISEKSEIFDDQFSVERPDGSNFTLKIRSTKLEDSAMYFCASAGINTGELFFGEGSRLTVL.

The gene calls are TRBV6-1 and TRBJ2-7; D call uncertain. The germline V gene encodes CDR1 MNHNS and CDR2 SASEGT. This CDR3 spans 15 amino acids. Trimming pared 2 bases from V and 4 bases from J, leaving 15 bases between. The chain's CDR3 is CASSEFARTLYEQYF. DNA of the CDR3: TGTGCCAGCAGTGAATTTGCCCGGACCCTGTACGAGCAGTACTTC.

The chain uses TRBV28 and TRBJ1-6; weak D call: TRBD1 (6 bases). CDR1 MDHEN and CDR2 SYDVKM come from the germline V gene. The CDR3 runs to 12 residues. With 7 bases removed from V and 9 bases from J, the gap between germline ends came to 10 bases. CDR3 protein: CASKGGGSPLHF. The CDR3, as DNA: TGTGCCAGCAAGGGGGGTGGTTCACCCCTCCACTTT.

The chain employs TRBV29-1 and TRBJ2-2; D unresolved. Between the trimmed V and J ends, which lost 2 bases and 6 bases, there was a span of 13 bases. Germline V gene data show CDR1 as SQVTM and CDR2 as ANQGSEA. This CDR3 is 14 amino acids long. The chain's CDR3 is CSVEMQVGPGELFF. The CDR3 DNA reads TGCAGCGTTGAAATGCAGGTTGGGCCCGGGGAGCTGTTTTTT.

With respect to this clone: A junction end diverges from the germline sequence, so it may reflect a read error. The genes are TRBV6-5 and TRBJ1-6, with 7 bases matching TRBD1. The CDR3 has 14 residues. Per the germline V gene, CDR1 is MNHEY and CDR2 is SVGAGI. CDR3 sequence (DNA): TGTGCGAGCAGGGGGAGCTCCTATAATTCACCCCTCCACTTT. Amino acid sequence: CASRGSSYNSPLHF.

This chain uses TRBV28 with TRBJ2-1; 11 bases are shared with TRBD2. CDR3 length equals 17 residues. Per germline, CDR1 MDHEN and CDR2 SYDVKM. Unmatched junction bases numbered 4, after V lost 3 bases and J lost 0 bases. CDR3 region: CASSFVTSGSSYNEQFF. In nucleotides, the CDR3 is TGTGCCAGCAGTTTTGTTACTAGCGGGAGCTCCTACAATGAGCAGTTCTTC.

The chain uses TRBV2 and TRBJ1-2; D uncertain. The CDR3 loop spans 13 amino acids. Per the germline V gene, CDR1 is SNHLY and CDR2 is FYNNEI. The germline V and J ends were trimmed by 3 bases and 8 bases, with 13 bases remaining between them. As DNA, the CDR3 is TGTGCCAGCAGTGAGTTCAACGCGAGGGGCTACACCTTC. Residues: CASSEFNARGYTF.

The chain is built from TRBV5-6 and TRBJ2-7; maybe TRBD1 (6 bases). The CDR3 sequence is 15 residues long. V lost 4 bases and J lost 0, with 14 bases in between. Germline CDR1 reads SGHDT; CDR2 reads YYEEEE. The CDR3 loop reads CASSPQGPSSYEQYF. In DNA form, the CDR3 reads TGTGCCAGCAGCCCCCAGGGGCCGAGCTCCTACGAGCAGTACTTC.

DNA for the CDR3: TGTGCCAGCTCACCAACGGAATTAAATTACGAGCAGTACTTC. Translation gives CASSPTELNYEQYF. The chain carries TRBV18 and TRBJ2-7, with D unresolved. V lost 2 bases to trimming and J lost 4 bases, with 12 bases between them. The CDR3 covers 14 residues. Germline V CDR1 and CDR2: KGHSH, LQKENI.

This chain uses TRBV28 with TRBJ2-7; no clear D gene. The V gene's germline CDR1 is MDHEN and CDR2 SYDVKM. Trimming cost V 1 base and J 7 bases, with 8 bases left between them. The CDR3 is made up of 12 amino acids. CDR3 region: CASSLSGMEQYF. DNA for the CDR3: TGTGCCAGCAGTTTATCAGGTATGGAGCAGTACTTC.

The chain combines TRBV27 with TRBJ1-1; D is ambiguous. V was trimmed by 2 bases and J by 1 base, leaving 8 bases between them. Germline-derived CDR1 and CDR2 are MNHEY and SMNVEV (reference sequence). This CDR3 region has 14 residues. For the CDR3, the DNA is TGTGCCAGCAGTTTACAGGCTCCGAACACTGAAGCTTTCTTT. It encodes CASSLQAPNTEAFF.

The chain couples TRBV11-2 to TRBJ2-2, with D perhaps TRBD1 or TRBD2 (6 bases each). Germline V gene lookup returns CDR1 SGHAT and CDR2 FQNNGV. CDR3 length: 15 residues. The germline V and J ends were trimmed by 7 bases and 0 bases, with 12 bases remaining between them. CDR3: CASNRDFANTGELFF. The CDR3 DNA reads as TGTGCCAGCAACAGGGACTTCGCGAACACCGGGGAGCTGTTTTTT.

The CDR3 loop is CASTRTSGRHNEQYF. The DNA of the CDR3 is TGTGCCAGCACCCGGACTAGCGGGAGGCACAACGAGCAGTACTTC. The genes are TRBV6-5 and TRBJ2-7, with 14 positions matching TRBD2. The V and J ends lost 7 bases and 5 bases, in that order; junction bases with no gene match: 7. CDR3 size: 15 residues. Germline CDR1 is MNHEY and CDR2 is SVGAGI.

The V and J genes are TRBV9 and TRBJ2-3; no reliable D call. The germline V and J ends were trimmed by 4 bases and 6 bases, with 9 bases remaining between them. This CDR3 is 12 amino acids long. CDR1 is SGDLS, CDR2 YYNGEE, per germline. CDR3: CASSTIGDTQYF. CDR3 coding DNA: TGTGCCAGCAGCACTATTGGGGATACGCAGTATTTT. Full variable domain (missing parts from reference TRBV9 and TRBJ2-3): DSGVTQTPKHLITATGQRVTLRCSPRSGDLSVYWYQQSLDQGLQFLIQYYNGEERAKGNILERFSAQQFPDLHSELNLSSLELGDSALYFCASSTIGDTQYFGPGTRLTVL.

The chain uses TRBV2 and TRBJ1-5; D gene ambiguous. From germline, CDR1 is SNHLY and CDR2 FYNNEI. The CDR3 covers 14 residues. Trimming left V 8 bases short and J 1 base short, with 12 bases between. CDR3 loop: CASSTWISNQPQHF. The CDR3 region has the DNA TGTGCCAGCTCTACCTGGATCAGCAATCAGCCCCAGCATTTT.

The gene calls are TRBV2 and TRBJ2-5; 7 bases agree with TRBD1. The CDR3 has 14 residues. V shed 6 bases, J shed 5 bases, and the junction held 9 bases outside the gene matches. CDR1 and CDR2 from the germline V gene are SNHLY and FYNNEI. DNA for the CDR3: TGTGCCAGCAGCTCGGGACAGTCTGGGGAGACCCAGTACTTC. It is translated as CASSSGQSGETQYF. Together with reference TRBV2 and TRBJ2-5, the CDR3 gives the full variable domain: EPEVTQTPSHQVTQMGQEVILRCVPISNHLYFYWYRQILGQKVEFLVSFYNNEISEKSEIFDDQFSVERPDGSNFTLKIRSTKLEDSAMYFCASSSGQSGETQYFGPGTRLLVL.

The rearrangement links TRBV30 to TRBJ2-7, with D unresolved. Germline V CDR1 and CDR2: GTSNPN, SVGIG (reference sequence). Trimming pared 2 bases from V and 3 bases from J, leaving 5 bases between. There are 11 residues in the CDR3. DNA for the CDR3: TGTGCCTGGAGTCGCAACTACGAGCAGTACTTC. This translates into CAWSRNYEQYF.

The V gene is TRBV7-8, the J gene TRBJ2-2; D is perhaps TRBD1 (6 bases). The CDR3 loop spans 16 amino acids. The germline V gene has CDR1 SGHVS and CDR2 FQNEAQ. Trimming cost V 5 bases and J 0 bases, with 13 bases left between them. The CDR3 region has the DNA TGTGCCAGCAGCAAGACCGGGACATCGAACACCGGGGAGCTGTTTTTT. Amino acid sequence: CASSKTGTSNTGELFF.

This sequence joins TRBV9 and TRBJ2-6; D is ambiguous. CDR3 length: 14 residues. The V gene lost 0 bases and the J gene lost 0 bases, with 1 base spanning the gap. Germline CDR1 is SGDLS and CDR2 is YYNGEE. The CDR3 nucleotides read TGTGCCAGCAGCGTAGTCTCTGGGGCCAACGTCCTGACTTTC. It translates to CASSVVSGANVLTF.

The chain employs TRBV6-1 and TRBJ1-1, with no clear D. V lost 2 bases and J lost 1, with 5 bases in between. The CDR3 totals 13 residues. Germline CDR1 is MNHNS and CDR2 is SASEGT. CDR3 protein: CASSEQKNTEAFF. For the CDR3, the DNA is TGTGCCAGCAGTGAACAGAAGAACACTGAAGCTTTCTTT.

The CDR3 DNA follows: TGCGCCAGCCTCGGCGGGAGTATAAATGAGCAGTTCTTC. Protein sequence: CASLGGSINEQFF. This sequence joins TRBV10-2 and TRBJ2-1; the match to TRBD2 covers 7 bases. CDR1 WSHSY and CDR2 SAAADI come from the germline V gene. The CDR3 contains 13 residues. The junction had 8 bases not matched to a gene; V was cut back by 8 bases and J by 7 bases.

The chain links TRBV9 to TRBJ2-3, with 8 bases lining up with TRBD1. The V segment lost 0 bases and the J segment 4 bases; nucleotides outside the gene matches: 4. This CDR3 has 15 residues. CDR1 and CDR2 from the germline V gene are SGDLS and YYNGEE. CDR3 sequence: CASSVGTRGPDTQYF. CDR3 coding DNA: TGTGCCAGCAGCGTAGGAACCAGGGGGCCAGATACGCAGTATTTT.

V is TRBV11-2 and J is TRBJ2-7; D is unclear. CDR1 is SGHAT and CDR2 is FQNNGV in the germline V gene. This CDR3 is built from 15 residues. V was cut by 3 bases and J by 0 bases, with 12 bases left in between. CDR3 nucleotide sequence: TGTGCCAGCAGCTTGGCCAGACCAAGCTCCTACGAGCAGTACTTC. It is translated as CASSLARPSSYEQYF.